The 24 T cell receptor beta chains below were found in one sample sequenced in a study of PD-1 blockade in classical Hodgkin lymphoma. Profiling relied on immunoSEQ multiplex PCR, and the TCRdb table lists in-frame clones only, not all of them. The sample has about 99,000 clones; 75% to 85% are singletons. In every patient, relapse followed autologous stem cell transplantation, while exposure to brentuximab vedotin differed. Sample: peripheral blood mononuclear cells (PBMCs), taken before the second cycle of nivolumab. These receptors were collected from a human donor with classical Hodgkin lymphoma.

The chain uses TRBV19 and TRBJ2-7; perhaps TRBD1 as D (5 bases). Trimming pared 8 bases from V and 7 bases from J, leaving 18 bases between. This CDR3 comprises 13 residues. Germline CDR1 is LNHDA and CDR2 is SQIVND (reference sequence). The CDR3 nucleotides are TGTGCCAGTCAACCGCCAGGGTTAGAAGAGCAGTACTTC. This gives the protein CASQPPGLEEQYF. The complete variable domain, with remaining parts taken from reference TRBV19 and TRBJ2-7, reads DGGITQSPKYLFRKEGQNVTLSCEQNLNHDAMYWYRQDPGQGLRLIYYSQIVNDFQKGDIAEGYSVSREKKESFPLTVTSAQKNPTAFYLCASQPPGLEEQYFGPGTRLTVT.

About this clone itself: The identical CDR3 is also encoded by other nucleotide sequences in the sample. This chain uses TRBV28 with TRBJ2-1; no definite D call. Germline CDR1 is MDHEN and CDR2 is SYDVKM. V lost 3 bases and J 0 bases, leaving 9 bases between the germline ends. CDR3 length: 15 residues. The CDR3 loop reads CASSFGGSSYNEQFF. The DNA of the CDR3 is TGTGCCAGCAGTTTCGGCGGAAGCTCCTACAATGAGCAGTTCTTC.

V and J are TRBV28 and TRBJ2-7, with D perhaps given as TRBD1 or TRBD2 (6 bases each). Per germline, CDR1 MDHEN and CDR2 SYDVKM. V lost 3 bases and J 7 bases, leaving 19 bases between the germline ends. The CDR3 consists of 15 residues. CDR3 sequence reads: CASSLGGGRTGEQYF. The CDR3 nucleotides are TGTGCCAGCAGTTTGGGTGGGGGGCGCACGGGTGAGCAGTACTTC.

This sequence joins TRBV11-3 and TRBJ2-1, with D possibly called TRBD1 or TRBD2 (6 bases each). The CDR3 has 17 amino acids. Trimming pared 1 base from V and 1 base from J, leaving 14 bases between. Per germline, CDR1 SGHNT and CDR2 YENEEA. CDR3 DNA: TGTGCCAGCAGCTTAGGGGTGGGGGGCATGTCCTACAATGAGCAGTTCTTC. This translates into CASSLGVGGMSYNEQFF.

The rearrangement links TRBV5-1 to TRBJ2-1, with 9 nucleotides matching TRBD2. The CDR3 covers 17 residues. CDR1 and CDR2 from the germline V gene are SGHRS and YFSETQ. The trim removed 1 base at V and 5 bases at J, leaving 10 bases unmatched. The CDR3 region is CASSLLPASGINNEQFF. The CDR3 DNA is TGCGCCAGCAGCTTGCTCCCTGCTAGCGGGATTAACAATGAGCAGTTCTTC.

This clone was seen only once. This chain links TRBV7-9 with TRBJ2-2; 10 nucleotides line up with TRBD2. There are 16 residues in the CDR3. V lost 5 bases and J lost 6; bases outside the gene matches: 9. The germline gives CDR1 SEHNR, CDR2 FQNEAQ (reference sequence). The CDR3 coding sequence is TGTGCCAGCAGCCGGTTAGCGGGAGGACGTTCCGGGGAGCTGTTTTTT. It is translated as CASSRLAGGRSGELFF.

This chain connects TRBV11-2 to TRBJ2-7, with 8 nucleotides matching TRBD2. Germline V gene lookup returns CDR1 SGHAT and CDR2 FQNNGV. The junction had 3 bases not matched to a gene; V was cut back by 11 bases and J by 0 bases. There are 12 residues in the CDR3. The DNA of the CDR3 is TGTGCCTCCGCGGGAGGCTCCTACGAGCAGTACTTC. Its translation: CASAGGSYEQYF.

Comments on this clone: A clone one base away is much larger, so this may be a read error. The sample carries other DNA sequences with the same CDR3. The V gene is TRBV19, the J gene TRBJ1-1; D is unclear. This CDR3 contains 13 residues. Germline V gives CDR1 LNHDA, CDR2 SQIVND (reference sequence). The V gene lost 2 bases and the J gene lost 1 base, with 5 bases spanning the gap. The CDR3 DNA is TGTGCCAGTAGTATAAGGGAGAACACTGAAGCTTTCTTT. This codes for CASSIRENTEAFF.

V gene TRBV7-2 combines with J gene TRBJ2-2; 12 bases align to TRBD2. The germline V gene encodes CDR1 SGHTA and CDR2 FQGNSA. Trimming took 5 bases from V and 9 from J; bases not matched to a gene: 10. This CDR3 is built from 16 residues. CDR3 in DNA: TGTGCCAGCAGCCCCCGGACTAGCGGGATCGGCCGGGAGCTGTTTTTT. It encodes CASSPRTSGIGRELFF.

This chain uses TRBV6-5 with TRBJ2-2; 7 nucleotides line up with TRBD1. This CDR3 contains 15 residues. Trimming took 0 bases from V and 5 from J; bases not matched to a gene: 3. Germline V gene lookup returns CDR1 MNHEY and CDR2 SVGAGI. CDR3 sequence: CASSYSAQGTGELFF. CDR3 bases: TGTGCCAGCAGTTACTCGGCACAGGGGACCGGGGAGCTGTTTTTT.

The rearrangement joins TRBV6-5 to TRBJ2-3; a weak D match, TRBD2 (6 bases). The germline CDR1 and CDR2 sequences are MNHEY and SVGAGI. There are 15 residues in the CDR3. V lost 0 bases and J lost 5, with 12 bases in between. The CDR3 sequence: CASSYSGRDLDTQYF. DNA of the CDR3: TGTGCCAGCAGTTACTCAGGCCGGGACTTAGATACGCAGTATTTT.

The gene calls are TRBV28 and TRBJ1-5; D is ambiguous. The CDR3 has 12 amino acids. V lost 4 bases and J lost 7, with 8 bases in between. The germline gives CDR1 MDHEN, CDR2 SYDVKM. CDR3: CASSSSGQPQHF. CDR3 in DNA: TGTGCCAGCAGTTCCTCAGGCCAGCCCCAGCATTTT.

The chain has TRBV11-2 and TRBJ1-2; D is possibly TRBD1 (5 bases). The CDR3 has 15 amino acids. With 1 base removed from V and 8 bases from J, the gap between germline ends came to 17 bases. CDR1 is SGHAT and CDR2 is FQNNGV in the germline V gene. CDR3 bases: TGTGCCAGCAGCTTAGTCGGGGGTTCGATTAGGGGCTACACCTTC. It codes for CASSLVGGSIRGYTF.

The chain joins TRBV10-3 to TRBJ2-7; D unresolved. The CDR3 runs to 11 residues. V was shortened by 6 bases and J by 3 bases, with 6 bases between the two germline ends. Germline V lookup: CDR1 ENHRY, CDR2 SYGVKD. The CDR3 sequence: CAISPLYEQYF. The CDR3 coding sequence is TGTGCCATCAGCCCCCTCTACGAGCAGTACTTC.

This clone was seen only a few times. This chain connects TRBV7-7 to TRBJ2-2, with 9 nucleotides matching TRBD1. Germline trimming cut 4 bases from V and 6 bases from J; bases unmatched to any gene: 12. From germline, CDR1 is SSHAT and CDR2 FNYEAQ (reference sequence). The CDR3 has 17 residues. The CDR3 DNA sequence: TGTGCCAGCAGCTCGGGACAGGGAAGTACTTTATCCGGGGAGCTGTTTTTT. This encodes CASSSGQGSTLSGELFF.

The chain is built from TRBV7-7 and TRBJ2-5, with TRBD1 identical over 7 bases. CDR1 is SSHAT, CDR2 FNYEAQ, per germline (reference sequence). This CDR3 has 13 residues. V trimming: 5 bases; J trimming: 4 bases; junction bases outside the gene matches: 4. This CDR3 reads CASSATGVETQYF. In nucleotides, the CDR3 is TGTGCCAGCAGCGCTACAGGGGTAGAGACCCAGTACTTC.

For the CDR3, the DNA is TGTGCCAGTACCCCCGACTGGGGAAGCTACGAGCAGTACTTC. As protein: CASTPDWGSYEQYF. The chain has TRBV19 and TRBJ2-7; D remains unclear. The V and J ends lost 7 bases and 3 bases respectively, with 16 bases between them. This CDR3 comprises 14 residues. Germline-derived CDR1 and CDR2 are LNHDA and SQIVND (reference sequence).

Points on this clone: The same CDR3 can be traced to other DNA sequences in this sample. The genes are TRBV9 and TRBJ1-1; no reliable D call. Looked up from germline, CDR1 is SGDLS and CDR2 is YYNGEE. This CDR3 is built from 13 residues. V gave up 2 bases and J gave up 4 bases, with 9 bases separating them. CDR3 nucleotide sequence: TGTGCCAGCAGCGTTGGTCAGTCCACTGAAGCTTTCTTT. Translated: CASSVGQSTEAFF.

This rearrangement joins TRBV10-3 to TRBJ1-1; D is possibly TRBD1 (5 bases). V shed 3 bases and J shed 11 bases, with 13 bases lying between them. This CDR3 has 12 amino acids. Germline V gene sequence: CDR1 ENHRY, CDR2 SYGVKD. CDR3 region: CAISEGATSAFF. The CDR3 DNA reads TGTGCCATCAGTGAAGGGGCGACTTCGGCTTTCTTT.

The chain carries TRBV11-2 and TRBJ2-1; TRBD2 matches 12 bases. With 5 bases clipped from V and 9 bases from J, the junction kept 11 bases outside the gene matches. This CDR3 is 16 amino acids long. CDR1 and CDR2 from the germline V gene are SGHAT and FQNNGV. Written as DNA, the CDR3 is TGTGCCAGCAGCCTCATACTAGCGGGAGGTCGGGGTGAGCAGTTCTTC. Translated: CASSLILAGGRGEQFF.

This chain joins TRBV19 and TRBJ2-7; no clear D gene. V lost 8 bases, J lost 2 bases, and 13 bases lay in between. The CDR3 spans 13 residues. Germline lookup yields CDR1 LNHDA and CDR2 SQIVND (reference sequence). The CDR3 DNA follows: TGTGCCAGTGGGCCAGCGTTAACCTACGAGCAGTACTTC. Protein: CASGPALTYEQYF.

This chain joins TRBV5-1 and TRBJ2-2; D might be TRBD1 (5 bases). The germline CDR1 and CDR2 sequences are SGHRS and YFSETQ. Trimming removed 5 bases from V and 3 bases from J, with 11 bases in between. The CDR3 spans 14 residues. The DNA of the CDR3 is TGCGCCAGCAGAGGGGTCCCGGACACCGGGGAGCTGTTTTTT. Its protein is CASRGVPDTGELFF.

The CDR3 DNA reads TGCGCCAGCAGCTTGGCGACAGGGACAGATACGCAGTATTTT. This sequence encodes CASSLATGTDTQYF. This sequence joins TRBV5-1 and TRBJ2-3, with 7 bases matching TRBD1. Germline V lookup: CDR1 SGHRS, CDR2 YFSETQ. The CDR3 runs to 14 residues. J gave up 3 bases and V 0 bases, and 1 base lay outside the gene matches. The complete variable domain, with remaining parts taken from reference TRBV5-1 and TRBJ2-3, reads KAGVTQTPRYLIKTRGQQVTLSCSPISGHRSVSWYQQTPGQGLQFLFEYFSETQRNKGNFPGRFSGRQFSNSRSEMNVSTLELGDSALYLCASSLATGTDTQYFGPGTRLTVL.

The CDR3 loop is CASSWGLVEETQYF. As DNA, the CDR3 is TGCGCCAGCAGCTGGGGACTAGTTGAAGAGACCCAGTACTTC. The chain combines TRBV5-1 with TRBJ2-5, with TRBD2 matching over 8 bases. The CDR3 has 14 residues. The junction had 4 bases not matched to a gene; V was cut back by 3 bases and J by 3 bases. Germline V gene data show CDR1 as SGHRS and CDR2 as YFSETQ.